These T cell receptor beta chains were read from a single sample in a study of cytomegalovirus exposure and HLA in healthy donors. Assay: immunoSEQ multiplex PCR; the TCRdb copy retains only in-frame clones and omits some. The sample holds under 150,000 clones; roughly 79% are singletons and the top ten take around 3%. Sequenced sample: PBMCs. The receptors were gathered from a boy younger than 10 in good health and CMV-seronegative. The CDR3 runs from the conserved cysteine through the conserved F or W. The D gene is left open where the match is weak. Clone size is stated in some rows and not others, as once, few, many or a class when expanded.

clone size,J gene,V gene,D gene,CDR3 protein,CDR3 DNA
few,TRBJ1-1,TRBV10-1,-,CASSESERSTEAFF,TGCGCCAGCAGTGAGTCGGAGAGGAGCACTGAAGCTTTCTTT
-,TRBJ1-2,TRBV4-1,-,CASSQAAGGVFTYGYTF,TGCGCCAGCAGCCAAGCAGCCGGAGGGGTCTTTACCTATGGCTACACCTTC
-,TRBJ1-2,TRBV11-2,TRBD1,CASSLDPGRGLYGYTF,TGTGCCAGCAGCTTAGATCCGGGCAGGGGGCTGTATGGCTACACCTTC
-,TRBJ1-6,TRBV4-1,-,CASSQDPVNSPLHF,TGCGCCAGCAGCCAAGATCCGGTGAATTCACCCCTCCACTTT
-,TRBJ2-7,TRBV5-1,-,CASSFLGKDYEQYF,TGCGCCAGCAGCTTCCTCGGGAAGGACTACGAGCAGTACTTC
-,TRBJ1-1,TRBV29-1,-,CSVRIPGSENTEAFF,TGCAGCGTGAGAATCCCAGGTTCTGAGAACACTGAAGCTTTCTTT
-,TRBJ1-1,TRBV5-1,-,CASSLAGLASEAFF,TGCGCCAGCAGCTTGGCAGGCCTCGCTTCTGAAGCTTTCTTT
-,TRBJ2-7,TRBV13,TRBD1,CASSQQGQGAYEQYF,TGTGCCAGCAGCCAGCAGGGACAGGGGGCTTACGAGCAGTACTTC
-,TRBJ1-5,TRBV4-1,TRBD1,CASSQEGDRINQPQHF,TGCGCCAGCAGCCAAGAAGGGGACAGAATAAATCAGCCCCAGCATTTT
few,TRBJ2-2,TRBV19,TRBD2,CASSISSGSADTGELFF,TGTGCCAGTAGTATTTCTAGCGGGAGCGCCGACACCGGGGAGCTGTTTTTT
few,TRBJ1-1,TRBV9,-,CASSPVYRFGAEAFF,TGTGCCAGCAGCCCCGTATACAGGTTTGGAGCTGAAGCTTTCTTT
-,TRBJ2-1,TRBV6-4,-,CASSDSSGSYNEQFF,TGTGCCAGCAGTGACTCTAGCGGCTCCTACAATGAGCAGTTCTTC
-,TRBJ2-1,TRBV2,-,CASQRGDNEQFF,TGTGCCAGTCAACGGGGAGACAATGAGCAGTTCTTC
once,TRBJ2-7,TRBV7-2,-,CASRGLRGSDEQYF,TGTGCCAGCAGAGGACTACGGGGCTCCGACGAGCAGTACTTC
-,TRBJ2-2,TRBV6-1,TRBD1,CASRTGGDTGELFF,TGTGCCAGCAGGACAGGGGGCGACACCGGGGAGCTGTTTTTT
-,TRBJ2-7,TRBV6-5,-,CASSLGQTYEQYF,TGTGCCAGCAGTTTGGGGCAGACCTACGAGCAGTACTTC
-,TRBJ2-3,TRBV15,TRBD2,CATSKGLAGAGGTDTQYF,TGTGCCACCAGCAAAGGACTAGCGGGAGCGGGAGGCACAGATACGCAGTATTTT
-,TRBJ2-1,TRBV10-3,TRBD2,CAIRGSGLADYNEQFF,TGTGCCATCAGAGGAAGTGGACTAGCGGACTACAATGAGCAGTTCTTC
-,TRBJ2-7,TRBV4-3,TRBD1,CASSPGTGGSYEQYF,TGCGCCAGCAGCCCGGGGACAGGGGGCTCCTACGAGCAGTACTTC
-,TRBJ2-6,TRBV30,-,CAWSEGVSGANVLTF,TGTGCCTGGAGTGAAGGGGTATCTGGGGCCAACGTCCTGACTTTC
-,TRBJ1-2,TRBV6-6,TRBD1,CASSFRDRGPNYGYTF,TGTGCCAGCAGTTTCCGGGACAGGGGACCTAACTATGGCTACACCTTC
-,TRBJ1-1,TRBV9,-,CASSDGGAGTEAFF,TGTGCCAGCAGTGACGGCGGGGCGGGCACTGAAGCTTTCTTT
-,TRBJ1-5,TRBV25-1,TRBD1,CASSEWGQNQPQHF,TGTGCCAGCAGTGAATGGGGACAGAATCAGCCCCAGCATTTT
-,TRBJ2-3,TRBV6-4,-,CASSESSGASTDTQYF,TGTGCCAGCAGTGAGAGTAGCGGTGCTAGCACAGATACGCAGTATTTT
-,TRBJ2-7,TRBV4-3,-,CASSQLLSGTGHYEQYF,TGCGCCAGCAGCCAACTCCTATCGGGGACTGGGCACTACGAGCAGTACTTC
-,TRBJ1-5,TRBV2,TRBD1,CASRPDRGRDQPQHF,TGTGCCAGCAGACCCGACAGGGGGCGCGATCAGCCCCAGCATTTT
-,TRBJ2-3,TRBV19,-,CASSFWSDRDIDTQYF,TGTGCCAGTAGTTTCTGGTCCGACAGAGACATAGATACGCAGTATTTT
few,TRBJ1-2,TRBV7-9,-,CASSLWGDYGYTF,TGTGCCAGCAGCTTATGGGGGGACTATGGCTACACCTTC
-,TRBJ1-1,TRBV5-4,-,CASSPEANTEAFF,TGTGCCAGCAGCCCGGAGGCGAACACTGAAGCTTTCTTT
-,TRBJ1-1,TRBV5-1,-,CASSLLSRPGTEAFF,TGCGCCAGCAGCCTCCTTTCAAGACCGGGGACTGAAGCTTTCTTT
-,TRBJ1-1,TRBV29-1,-,CSVAPDGTGTEAFF,TGCAGCGTTGCCCCCGACGGAACGGGTACTGAAGCTTTCTTT
-,TRBJ2-2,TRBV6-5,-,CASSQNRENTGELFF,TGTGCCAGCAGCCAGAACAGGGAGAACACCGGGGAGCTGTTTTTT
-,TRBJ2-3,TRBV5-4,-,CASSLEQVSTDTQYF,TGTGCCAGCAGCTTGGAGCAGGTTAGCACAGATACGCAGTATTTT
few,TRBJ2-7,TRBV29-1,-,CSVEDQGVQYF,TGCAGCGTTGAAGATCAGGGTGTGCAGTACTTC
-,TRBJ2-3,TRBV5-6,TRBD1,CASSHDRVGTDTQYF,TGTGCCAGCAGCCATGACAGGGTTGGCACAGATACGCAGTATTTT
-,TRBJ2-1,TRBV11-3,TRBD1,CASSLGTVLFF,TGTGCCAGCAGCCTCGGGACAGTCCTGTTCTTC
-,TRBJ1-3,TRBV6-6,-,CASRTDSTSGNTIYF,TGTGCCAGCAGAACGGACAGCACCTCTGGAAACACCATATATTTT
-,TRBJ1-2,TRBV5-1,TRBD1,CASSPFRGGSTIYYGYTF,TGCGCCAGCAGCCCCTTCCGAGGGGGCTCTACTATTTACTATGGCTACACCTTC
-,TRBJ1-2,TRBV19,-,CASSYGGNGYTF,TGTGCCAGTAGTTATGGGGGGAACGGCTACACCTTC
-,TRBJ2-3,TRBV5-1,TRBD2,CASSLGGAGGPRDTQYF,TGCGCCAGCAGCTTGGGGGGAGCGGGAGGGCCAAGAGATACGCAGTATTTT
-,TRBJ2-3,TRBV19,TRBD1,CASSGRTGGRTDTQYF,TGTGCCAGTAGTGGCCGGACAGGGGGTAGAACAGATACGCAGTATTTT
once,TRBJ1-5,TRBV6-5,-,CASSPTNGRPQHF,TGTGCCAGCAGCCCCACCAACGGGAGGCCCCAGCATTTT
-,TRBJ2-1,TRBV6-1,-,CASSEAVEGSYNEQFF,TGTGCCAGCAGTGAAGCGGTGGAGGGTTCCTACAATGAGCAGTTCTTC
-,TRBJ1-2,TRBV6-4,-,CASSDQSTGDGYTF,TGTGCCAGCAGTGACCAAAGCACAGGCGATGGCTACACCTTC
once,TRBJ2-5,TRBV25-1,-,CASQGLGYETQYF,TGTGCCAGTCAGGGCCTCGGGTACGAGACCCAGTACTTC
-,TRBJ2-6,TRBV7-9,-,CASSLQGGYYSGANVLTF,TGTGCCAGCAGCCTACAAGGAGGCTACTACTCTGGGGCCAACGTCCTGACTTTC
-,TRBJ2-2,TRBV19,-,CASSIGPTNTGELFF,TGTGCCAGTAGTATAGGCCCGACAAACACCGGGGAGCTGTTTTTT
-,TRBJ1-1,TRBV25-1,TRBD1,CASGGPARGTEAFF,TGTGCCAGCGGCGGACCAGCCAGGGGGACTGAAGCTTTCTTT
-,TRBJ2-1,TRBV6-1,TRBD2,CASSESSGRPEQFF,TGTGCCAGCAGTGAGTCTAGCGGGAGGCCGGAGCAGTTCTTC
-,TRBJ1-2,TRBV5-1,-,CASSFYLRGRANYGYTF,TGCGCCAGCAGCTTTTATCTTCGTGGCAGGGCCAACTATGGCTACACCTTC
few,TRBJ1-5,TRBV19,-,CATAGGDTYQPQHF,TGTGCCACTGCCGGGGGGGACACTTATCAGCCCCAGCATTTT
-,TRBJ2-3,TRBV7-9,TRBD1,CASSPSTGGKEDTQYF,TGTGCCAGCAGCCCCTCGACAGGGGGGAAGGAAGATACGCAGTATTTT
once,TRBJ1-2,TRBV5-4,TRBD1,CASSAGQDNNYGYTF,TGTGCCAGCAGCGCTGGACAGGACAACAACTATGGCTACACCTTC
few,TRBJ2-6,TRBV6-1,-,CASSGLGQLSGANVLTF,TGTGCCAGCAGTGGACTTGGACAGCTCTCTGGGGCCAACGTCCTGACTTTC